A selection of T cell receptor beta chains follows, all from one sample in a study of spatial heterogeneity in lung cancer. TCRdb re-analysed the 5' RACE reads in MiXCR, keeping a single row per CDR3 protein. The sample holds 39,000 or so distinct CDR3 sequences; about 11% are singletons and the top ten take 15% to 20%. Sequencing used PBMCs, obtained at follow-up. These receptors originate from a female donor with early-stage non-small cell lung cancer. The CDR3 runs from the conserved cysteine through the conserved F or W. Fields, in order: D gene, clone size, J gene, V gene, CDR3 protein, CDR3 DNA. A D gene is named only where the DNA matches it firmly. Size is omitted from some rows. Given values are once, few, many or a class for expanded clones.

d_gene: TRBD1; abundance: many; j_gene: TRBJ2-2; v_gene: TRBV11-2; CDR3aa: CASSGTGGRGELFF; CDR3nt: TGTGCCAGCAGCGGGACAGGCGGTCGCGGGGAGCTGTTTTTT
d_gene: .; abundance: .; j_gene: TRBJ2-2; v_gene: TRBV3-1; CDR3aa: CASSPYSGGELFF; CDR3nt: TGTGCCAGCAGCCCATACAGCGGCGGGGAGCTGTTTTTT
d_gene: .; abundance: .; j_gene: TRBJ2-5; v_gene: TRBV7-2; CDR3aa: CASSLQLNINWRETQYF; CDR3nt: TGTGCCAGCAGCTTACAGTTGAACATCAATTGGAGAGAGACCCAGTACTTC
d_gene: .; abundance: .; j_gene: TRBJ2-2; v_gene: TRBV29-1; CDR3aa: CSGAGAPGELFF; CDR3nt: TGCAGCGGTGCAGGGGCTCCCGGGGAGCTGTTTTTT
d_gene: .; abundance: many; j_gene: TRBJ2-1; v_gene: TRBV5-6; CDR3aa: CASSLGPNPSYNEQFF; CDR3nt: TGTGCCAGCAGCTTGGGGCCGAACCCCTCCTACAATGAGCAGTTCTTC
d_gene: TRBD1; abundance: many; j_gene: TRBJ1-1; v_gene: TRBV12-3/TRBV12-4; CDR3aa: CASSLAIRLRDRGSEAFF; CDR3nt: TGTGCCAGCAGTTTAGCGATTCGACTTCGAGACAGGGGATCTGAAGCTTTCTTT
d_gene: .; abundance: many; j_gene: TRBJ2-3; v_gene: TRBV20-1; CDR3aa: CSAISGRATDTQYF; CDR3nt: TGCAGTGCTATAAGCGGCCGTGCCACAGATACGCAGTATTTT
d_gene: .; abundance: .; j_gene: TRBJ2-3; v_gene: TRBV28; CDR3aa: CASSFRESTQYF; CDR3nt: TGTGCCAGCAGTTTCCGGGAGTCTACGCAGTATTTT
d_gene: .; abundance: few; j_gene: TRBJ2-7; v_gene: TRBV6-5; CDR3aa: CASSYSTGFSEQYF; CDR3nt: TGTGCCAGCAGTTACTCGACTGGGTTCTCCGAGCAGTACTTC
d_gene: .; abundance: .; j_gene: TRBJ2-6; v_gene: TRBV7-3; CDR3aa: CASSVPGANVLTF; CDR3nt: TGTGCCAGCAGTGTTCCTGGGGCCAACGTCCTGACTTTC
d_gene: .; abundance: .; j_gene: TRBJ2-7; v_gene: TRBV7-2; CDR3aa: CASSLAGGPYEQYF; CDR3nt: TGTGCCAGCAGCTTAGCGGGGGGGCCCTACGAGCAGTACTTC
d_gene: .; abundance: .; j_gene: TRBJ2-7; v_gene: TRBV12-3/TRBV12-4; CDR3aa: CASSSGLGDEQYF; CDR3nt: TGTGCCAGCAGCTCCGGGCTAGGTGACGAGCAGTACTTC
d_gene: .; abundance: once; j_gene: TRBJ2-3; v_gene: TRBV3-1; CDR3aa: CASSHAGALEDTQYF; CDR3nt: TGTGCCAGCAGCCACGCAGGGGCCCTTGAGGATACGCAGTATTTT
d_gene: .; abundance: medium-sized; j_gene: TRBJ2-7; v_gene: TRBV11-1; CDR3aa: CASSSTPNEQYF; CDR3nt: TGTGCCAGCAGTTCAACCCCGAACGAGCAGTACTTC
d_gene: .; abundance: many; j_gene: TRBJ1-1; v_gene: TRBV29-1; CDR3aa: CSGVLTGTEAFF; CDR3nt: TGCAGCGGTGTACTCACAGGGACTGAAGCTTTCTTT
d_gene: .; abundance: .; j_gene: TRBJ1-1; v_gene: TRBV6-1; CDR3aa: CASSEALDSTEAFF; CDR3nt: TGTGCCAGCAGTGAAGCCCTGGACAGCACTGAAGCTTTCTTT